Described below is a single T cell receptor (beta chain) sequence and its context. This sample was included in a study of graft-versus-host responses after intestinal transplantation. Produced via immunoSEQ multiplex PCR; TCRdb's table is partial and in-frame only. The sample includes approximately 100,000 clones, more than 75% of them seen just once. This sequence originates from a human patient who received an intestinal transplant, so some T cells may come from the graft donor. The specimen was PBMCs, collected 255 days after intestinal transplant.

The CDR3 DNA reads TGTGCCAGCAGTTACCGGACAGGGCTCGAGCAGTACTTC. This gives the protein CASSYRTGLEQYF. This chain uses TRBV6-6 with TRBJ2-7; TRBD1 matches 8 bases. This CDR3 is built from 13 residues. Germline V lookup: CDR1 MNHNY, CDR2 SVGAGI (reference sequence). The trim removed 2 bases at V and 6 bases at J, leaving 3 bases unmatched.